The 5 T cell receptor beta chains in this list originate from one sample, sequenced in a study of identical twins. MiXCR, run by TCRdb on the 5' RACE reads, gives a single entry per CDR3 protein. The sample contains some 730,000 distinct CDR3 sequences, 18% of which appear only once. The data also belong to a second study, concerning T cells expressing NK-cell markers.

The source material was PBMCs. These receptor sequences come from a woman between 18 and 30 years old in good health.

The sample holds a few counts of this clonotype. The rearrangement links TRBV20-1 to TRBJ2-1; D unclear. V lost 0 bases and J lost 5, with 17 bases in between. In germline, CDR1 is DFQATT, CDR2 SNEGSKA (reference sequence). CDR3 size: 16 residues. The CDR3 bases are TGCAGTGCTAGAGATACCGTGATTCGATCCAACAATGAGCAGTTCTTC. Its protein is CSARDTVIRSNNEQFF.

The rearrangement joins TRBV20-1 to TRBJ2-5; D call uncertain. Germline assignment: CDR1 DFQATT and CDR2 SNEGSKA (reference sequence). Trimming cost V 1 base and J 1 base, with 4 bases left between them. The CDR3 is 12 residues long. The chain's CDR3 is CSARGAQETQYF. The DNA of the CDR3 is TGCAGTGCTAGAGGAGCCCAAGAGACCCAGTACTTC.

The sample holds a few counts of this clonotype. The chain joins TRBV20-1 to TRBJ2-1; 7 bases agree with TRBD2. The CDR3 runs 16 residues. Germline-derived CDR1 and CDR2 are DFQATT and SNEGSKA (reference sequence). Unmatched junction bases numbered 14, after V lost 4 bases and J lost 5 bases. CDR3 sequence (DNA): TGCAGTGCTACTATGACGCGGGAGAGTGGGAACAATGAGCAGTTCTTC. As protein: CSATMTRESGNNEQFF.

This clonotype has only a few counts. This sequence joins TRBV20-1 and TRBJ2-7; a weak D match, TRBD2 (5 bases). Germline loops: CDR1 DFQATT, CDR2 SNEGSKA (reference sequence). This CDR3 contains 11 residues. The V gene lost 0 bases and the J gene lost 7 bases, with 7 bases spanning the gap. CDR3 sequence: CSARDRTEQYF. CDR3 bases: TGCAGTGCTAGAGACCGGACTGAGCAGTACTTC.

This clonotype was detected a few times. The gene calls are TRBV28 and TRBJ2-1, with TRBD1 matching over 9 bases. The CDR3 loop spans 15 amino acids. The germline gives CDR1 MDHEN, CDR2 SYDVKM. The V and J ends lost 2 bases and 5 bases, in that order; junction bases with no gene match: 4. The CDR3 bases are TGTGCCAGCAGTTTAGGGGACAGGGCCGACAATGAGCAGTTCTTC. It is translated as CASSLGDRADNEQFF. The variable domain in full, completed from reference TRBV28 and TRBJ2-1, reads DVKVTQSSRYLVKRTGEKVFLECVQDMDHENMFWYRQDPGLGLRLIYFSYDVKMKEKGDIPEGYSVSREKKERFSLILESASTNQTSMYLCASSLGDRADNEQFFGPGTRLTVL.